One sample yielded the 5 T cell receptor beta chains listed below, sequenced in a study of T cells in Graves' hyperthyroidism and ophthalmopathy. Amplified regions were TCR beta CDR3 sequences from RNA transcripts. HTBI primers drove first-round RT-PCR of the TCR CDR3. TCRdb passed the multiplex PCR reads through MiXCR, listing each CDR3 protein once. Here the sample spans some 500,000 distinct CDR3 sequences, approximately 15% being singletons. Material: blood. These receptors all stem from a woman under 30 with Graves' hyperthyroidism.

This clonotype was detected only a few times. The chain carries TRBV4-1 and TRBJ2-5, with a weak D call TRBD2 (6 bases). V lost 0 bases, J lost 7 bases, and 12 bases lay in between. CDR3 size: 14 residues. Per germline, CDR1 MGHRA and CDR2 YSYEKL. CDR3 region: CASSQDRPEGTQYF. In DNA, the CDR3 is TGCGCCAGCAGCCAAGACAGACCGGAGGGGACCCAGTACTTC.

The rearrangement links TRBV3-1 to TRBJ1-6; D is perhaps TRBD1 (5 bases). Germline values: CDR1 LGHDT, CDR2 YNNKEL (reference sequence). The V gene lost 5 bases and the J gene lost 14 bases, with 16 bases spanning the gap. CDR3 size: 13 residues. The CDR3 loop reads CASSSDWDRALHF. CDR3 bases: TGTGCCAGCAGCTCCGACTGGGACCGAGCCCTCCACTTT.

The CDR3 coding sequence is TGCGCCAGCAGCCAAGTTAGAGGCCAGAACACTGAAGCTTTCTTT. This sequence encodes CASSQVRGQNTEAFF. V usage is TRBV4-1 and J usage is TRBJ1-1; D call uncertain. The CDR3 consists of 15 residues. Germline V CDR1 and CDR2: MGHRA, YSYEKL. V was clipped by 1 base and J by 1 base, with 10 bases between them.

This chain links TRBV6-1 with TRBJ2-7, with TRBD2 matching over 10 bases. The ends lost 7 bases at V and 4 bases at J; junction bases unmatched: 4. Germline V lookup: CDR1 MNHNS, CDR2 SASEGT. The CDR3 has 13 residues. The CDR3 DNA reads TGTGCCAGCACCCCAGCGGGAGGGTACGAGCAGTACTTC. Protein: CASTPAGGYEQYF.

This clonotype was detected ten times or more. The genes are TRBV6-2 or TRBV6-3 and TRBJ2-1, with D perhaps TRBD1 or TRBD2 (5 bases each). The ends were cut back, 6 bases at V and 9 bases at J, with 18 bases in the middle. In germline, CDR1 is MNHEY, CDR2 SVGEGT. The CDR3 extends over 14 amino acids. The CDR3 DNA follows: TGTGCCAGCAGCTACACCGGGACCAGCCTTGAGCAGTTCTTC. It is translated as CASSYTGTSLEQFF.